This TCR beta chain emerged from a study of identical twins. In this sample, this clonotype turned up a few times. Each CDR3 protein is one row after TCRdb ran MiXCR on the 5' RACE reads. The profile shows some 900,000 distinct CDR3 sequences, roughly an eighth of them singletons. The V gene lost 7 bases and the J gene lost 0 bases, with 19 bases spanning the gap. The CDR3 length is 17 residues. This sample was also put to use in a study of yellow fever vaccine responses in identical twins.

The source of this sequence is a woman aged 18-29 years in good health. The rearrangement joins TRBV12-3 or TRBV12-4 to TRBJ1-3; D possibly corresponds to TRBD1 (5 bases). The source material was PBMCs. The CDR3 DNA reads as TGTGCCAGCAATTCCCTTACAGGTTTTTACTCTGGAAACACCATATATTTT. Residues: CASNSLTGFYSGNTIYF.